Presented here are 19 T cell receptor beta chains from one specimen sequenced in a study of T cell changes during pregnancy in multiple sclerosis. TCRdb's copy holds only in-frame clones and misses some; the assay was immunoSEQ multiplex PCR. The data hold about 87,000 clones, with 93% observed a single time. The sample here was peripheral blood, taken in the third trimester of pregnancy. The receptors come from a female donor in good health, enrolled as a control in a pregnancy study.

The sample holds one count of this clone. J is TRBJ2-2 and V is TRBV7-2; TRBD2 matches 11 bases. Germline-derived CDR1 and CDR2 are SGHTA and FQGNSA. This CDR3 has 16 amino acids. Trimming took 1 base from V and 7 from J; bases not matched to a gene: 5. The CDR3 spells CASSLVLAGVNGELFF. CDR3 in DNA: TGTGCCAGCAGCTTAGTACTAGCGGGAGTGAACGGGGAGCTGTTTTTT.

The CDR3 DNA reads as TGTGCCACCGCGGGAGGGCCGATGGCACAAGAGACCCAGTACTTC. This encodes CATAGGPMAQETQYF. This chain links TRBV11-2 with TRBJ2-5, with TRBD2 matching 9 bases. Trimming took 10 bases from V and 2 from J; bases not matched to a gene: 11. The V gene's germline CDR1 is SGHAT and CDR2 FQNNGV. The CDR3 is 15 residues long.

This sequence joins TRBV2 and TRBJ2-5, with a tentative D call TRBD1 (5 bases). V was clipped by 1 base and J by 5 bases, with 11 bases between them. The CDR3 runs 14 residues. Germline-derived CDR1 and CDR2 are SNHLY and FYNNEI. CDR3 sequence reads: CASSEEQVWETQYF. The DNA of the CDR3 is TGTGCCAGCAGTGAAGAACAGGTTTGGGAGACCCAGTACTTC.

Here the CDR3 reads CASLQGPSYEQYF. The CDR3 DNA reads TGTGCCAGCTTACAGGGTCCGAGCTACGAGCAGTACTTC. The chain couples TRBV10-3 to TRBJ2-7, with D possibly TRBD1 on 6 matching bases. The CDR3 has 13 residues. V lost 10 bases to trimming and J lost 3 bases, with 16 bases between them. CDR1 is ENHRY, CDR2 SYGVKD, per germline.

V is TRBV27 and J is TRBJ2-3; TRBD2 is a possible D gene (6 bases). Germline CDR1 MNHEY, CDR2 SMNVEV (reference sequence). V was pared by 6 bases and J by 8 bases, with 24 bases between. This CDR3 has 16 residues. CDR3 sequence: CASSTQPPGGGGTQYF. CDR3 sequence (DNA): TGTGCCAGCAGCACCCAACCCCCCGGGGGAGGAGGTACGCAGTATTTT.

V usage is TRBV28 and J usage is TRBJ2-7; the D gene is possibly TRBD2 (5 bases). The CDR3 loop spans 13 amino acids. Germline CDR1 and CDR2: MDHEN and SYDVKM. Trimming took 6 bases from V and 4 from J, leaving 13 bases between them. The CDR3 reads CASSLLDKYEQYF. The DNA for the CDR3 is TGTGCCAGCAGCCTACTAGATAAGTACGAGCAGTACTTC.

The rearrangement links TRBV29-1 to TRBJ2-1, with 10 bases fitting TRBD2. Trimming removed 6 bases from V and 0 bases from J; junction bases left unmatched: 5. Germline assignment: CDR1 SQVTM and CDR2 ANQGSEA. The CDR3 contains 15 residues. Written as DNA, the CDR3 is TGCAGCGTAGATAGGACTAGCGGCTCCTACAATGAGCAGTTCTTC. Residues: CSVDRTSGSYNEQFF.

The V call is TRBV28, the J call TRBJ2-1; 7 nucleotides line up with TRBD1. Per the germline V gene, CDR1 is MDHEN and CDR2 is SYDVKM. This CDR3 is built from 16 residues. V trimming: 5 bases; J trimming: 0 bases; junction bases outside the gene matches: 7. The CDR3 loop reads CASSNWDSSSYNEQFF. In DNA, the CDR3 is TGTGCCAGCAGTAATTGGGACAGCAGCTCCTACAATGAGCAGTTCTTC. The variable domain in full, completed from reference TRBV28 and TRBJ2-1, reads DVKVTQSSRYLVKRTGEKVFLECVQDMDHENMFWYRQDPGLGLRLIYFSYDVKMKEKGDIPEGYSVSREKKERFSLILESASTNQTSMYLCASSNWDSSSYNEQFFGPGTRLTVL.

The J gene is TRBJ2-3, the V gene TRBV2; 7 bases are shared with TRBD1. Germline CDR1 and CDR2: SNHLY and FYNNEI. The CDR3 is 16 residues long. The junction had 11 bases not matched to a gene; V was cut back by 6 bases and J by 2 bases. CDR3 nucleotide sequence: TGTGCCAGCAGGAACAACCCGGGACAGAACACAGATACGCAGTATTTT. The encoded protein is CASRNNPGQNTDTQYF.

A single count supports this clone. This rearrangement joins TRBV29-1 to TRBJ2-7, with D possibly being TRBD2 (7 bases). Trimming took off 7 bases at V and 0 bases at J, with 13 bases between the two ends. Germline CDR1 and CDR2: SQVTM and ANQGSEA. This CDR3 has 13 residues. CDR3 nucleotide sequence: TGCAGCGGGGGGGGCGGGGCCTCCTACGAGCAGTACTTC. Translation gives CSGGGGASYEQYF.

The chain links TRBV7-7 to TRBJ1-5; D perhaps matches TRBD1 (5 bases). The CDR3 consists of 19 residues. Per the germline V gene, CDR1 is SSHAT and CDR2 is FNYEAQ (reference sequence). DNA for the CDR3: TGTGCTAGCCCTGGGTGCGTGACGGACATACACTATAGCAATCAGCCCCAGCATTTT. It translates to CASPGCVTDIHYSNQPQHF. Combining the CDR3 with reference TRBV7-7 and TRBJ1-5 gives the whole variable domain GAGVSQSPRYKVTKRGQDVTLRCDPISSHATLYWYQQALGQGPEFLTYFNYEAQPDKSGLPSDRFSAERPEGSISTLTIQRTEQRDSAMYRCASPGCVTDIHYSNQPQHFGDGTRLSIL.

The chain has TRBV9 and TRBJ2-1, with TRBD2 matching 10 bases. Germline CDR1 and CDR2: SGDLS and YYNGEE. V shed 0 bases and J 6 bases; nucleotides not matched to a gene: 6. This CDR3 comprises 16 residues. The CDR3 sequence is CASSVEASGRGNEQFF. The CDR3 nucleotides read TGTGCCAGCAGCGTAGAGGCTAGCGGGAGAGGCAATGAGCAGTTCTTC.

This chain joins TRBV5-4 and TRBJ2-1, with a tentative D call TRBD1 (5 bases). CDR1 is SGHNT, CDR2 YYREEE, per germline (reference sequence). This CDR3 is 15 amino acids long. Trimming pared 2 bases from V and 1 base from J, leaving 10 bases between. The CDR3 loop reads CASSFSGPSYNEQFF. The CDR3 DNA reads as TGTGCCAGCAGCTTTTCAGGGCCTTCCTACAATGAGCAGTTCTTC.

This chain connects TRBV6-6 to TRBJ2-7; 14 bases fit TRBD2. V was pared by 5 bases and J by 4 bases, with 4 bases of the junction left unmatched. This CDR3 spans 15 amino acids. Germline CDR1 MNHNY, CDR2 SVGAGI (reference sequence). The CDR3 DNA sequence: TGTGCCAGCAGTAAGACTAGCGGGAGGGCTTACGAGCAGTACTTC. It codes for CASSKTSGRAYEQYF.

V is TRBV28 and J is TRBJ2-3, with TRBD2 matching over 8 bases. CDR3 size: 16 residues. The junction had 6 bases not matched to a gene; V was cut back by 1 base and J by 3 bases. From germline, CDR1 is MDHEN and CDR2 SYDVKM. CDR3 nucleotide sequence: TGTGCCAGCAGTTTATATAGCGGGGCCCTTACAGATACGCAGTATTTT. It codes for CASSLYSGALTDTQYF.

The chain recombines TRBV28 with TRBJ2-7; the D gene is possibly TRBD2 (5 bases). The CDR3 has 13 amino acids. The ends were cut back, 5 bases at V and 0 bases at J, with 8 bases in the middle. The germline V gene encodes CDR1 MDHEN and CDR2 SYDVKM. CDR3 sequence reads: CASSHGLSYEQYF. CDR3 DNA: TGTGCCAGCAGTCACGGACTCTCCTACGAGCAGTACTTC.

The DNA of the CDR3 is TGCAGTGCTAACAGGCTCGAGCAGTTCTTC. Residues: CSANRLEQFF. The chain links TRBV20-1 to TRBJ2-1, with a possible D match to TRBD1 (5 bases). Per germline, CDR1 DFQATT and CDR2 SNEGSKA (reference sequence). Trimming cost V 4 bases and J 10 bases, with 8 bases left between them. The CDR3 totals 10 residues.

The chain combines TRBV6-6 with TRBJ2-7; possible D gene TRBD2, 6 bases. This CDR3 is 16 amino acids long. Trimming took 2 bases from V and 4 from J, leaving 18 bases between them. CDR1 and CDR2 (germline): MNHNY, SVGAGI (reference sequence). CDR3 DNA sequence: TGTGCCAGCAGTTACCCCACCGGGACCGGGGGTTACGAGCAGTACTTC. The encoded protein is CASSYPTGTGGYEQYF.

This chain uses TRBV4-1 with TRBJ2-7; a possible D gene is TRBD2 (5 bases). The V gene lost 3 bases and the J gene lost 3 bases, with 24 bases spanning the gap. Germline V gene lookup returns CDR1 MGHRA and CDR2 YSYEKL. This CDR3 has 18 residues. CDR3 bases: TGCGCCAGCAGCCAGAATCCACCTGGACTCTCGCGGGTCTACGAGCAGTACTTC. Translation: CASSQNPPGLSRVYEQYF.